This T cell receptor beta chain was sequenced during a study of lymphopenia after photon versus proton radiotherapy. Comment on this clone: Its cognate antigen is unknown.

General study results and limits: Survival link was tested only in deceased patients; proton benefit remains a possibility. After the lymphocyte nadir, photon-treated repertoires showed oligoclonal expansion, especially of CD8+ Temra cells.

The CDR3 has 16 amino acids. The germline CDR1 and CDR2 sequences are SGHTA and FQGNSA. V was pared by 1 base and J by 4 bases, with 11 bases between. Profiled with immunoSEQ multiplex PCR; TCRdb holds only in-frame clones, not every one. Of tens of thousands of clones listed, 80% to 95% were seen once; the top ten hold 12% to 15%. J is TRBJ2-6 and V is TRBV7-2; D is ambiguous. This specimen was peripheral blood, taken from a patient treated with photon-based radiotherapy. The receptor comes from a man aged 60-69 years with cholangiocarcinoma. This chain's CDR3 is CASSLGAAPGANVLTF. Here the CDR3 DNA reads TGTGCCAGCAGCTTAGGGGCGGCTCCAGGGGCCAACGTCCTGACTTTC.